This T cell receptor beta chain was captured in a study of cytomegalovirus exposure and HLA in healthy donors. Overall study results and limits: Data from an earlier analysis indicated that most TCR beta V segments were productive either about 87% or about 30% of the time. The study carried out a later analysis of TCR beta sequences. It associated 15,000 to 20,000 of them with specific HLA alleles at a false discovery rate of 0.05. Reportedly, a later analysis found an Asian-associated ancestry cluster had fewer N-insertions than the roughly 630-donor mean.

This CDR3 is built from 12 residues. CDR1 is MNHEY, CDR2 SMNVEV, per germline (reference sequence). Trimming cost V 6 bases and J 5 bases, with 10 bases left between them. The PCR made use of 60 Vbeta and 13 Jbeta primers. Clones were sequenced by immunoSEQ multiplex PCR, and TCRdb holds only the in-frame ones, with some missing. The sample includes approximately 110,000 clones, around three quarters seen only once; the top ten take 2.6%. A remark on this clone: As yet, its antigen is unknown. Other nucleotide sequences from this sample produce the same CDR3.

The receptor was derived from a man aged 50-59 years in good health and CMV-seropositive. The chain links TRBV27 to TRBJ1-1; D is unresolved. Sequenced: PBMCs. CDR3 in DNA: TGTGCCAGCAGAGAGGGTGGGACTGAAGCTTTCTTT. Translation gives CASREGGTEAFF.